The TCR beta chain under discussion was sequenced for a study of early T cells in non-severe SARS-CoV-2 infection. Study in general: Sequencing was performed on bulk RNA from unsorted whole blood, leaving chains unpaired. Overall study findings and caveats: VDJdb matching favored anti-spike CD8 responses, missing private and CD4 specificities.

Individual cDNA molecules carried attached unique molecular identifiers. TCRdb reprocessed the 5' RACE reads via MiXCR and lists one record per CDR3 protein. The table has about 110,000 distinct CDR3 sequences, around 12% seen once. This clonotype has at least ten counts. Its cognate antigen is unknown. The CDR3 is made up of 13 amino acids. The germline gives CDR1 DFQATT, CDR2 SNEGSKA (reference sequence). V gave up 2 bases and J gave up 1 base, with 5 bases separating them. This sequence was found in an adult who was a healthcare worker with PCR-confirmed SARS-CoV-2 infection or an uninfected control (not recorded which). Sequences were derived from whole blood, sampled at baseline. The chain uses TRBV20-1 and TRBJ2-2; tentative D call: TRBD1 (5 bases). The CDR3 coding sequence is TGCAGTGCTAGACAGGGGAACACCGGGGAGCTGTTTTTT. Amino acid sequence: CSARQGNTGELFF.